A single TCR beta chain is shown here with its context. V lost 2 bases and J lost 8; bases outside the gene matches: 5. The CDR3 totals 13 residues. The germline V gene has CDR1 SGHTA and CDR2 FQGTGA. These data belong to a study of blood T cell repertoires in COVID-19. About the research overall: The origin of the acute and convalescent COVID-19 samples was the United States, Italy and Spain. Sample material is recorded as cDNA or gDNA derived from T cells, B-cell-depleted T cells, or PBMCs.

Under the authors' procedure: Reference gene primer amplification gave estimated nucleated cell counts. TCRdb keeps only in-frame clones here, not all; method: immunoSEQ multiplex PCR. Clone size and the V and J calls come from that table; the DNA yielded D and trimming. The sample holds fewer than 250,000 clones; roughly 80% are singletons and the top ten take about 7.2%. V usage is TRBV7-3 and J usage is TRBJ1-1; 7 nucleotides align to TRBD1. The sequence came from a man in his sixties with acute or convalescent COVID-19. Sequencing input: peripheral blood. The CDR3 nucleotides read TGTGCCAGCAGCTTATTACAGGGGACCGAAGCTTTCTTT. It specifies CASSLLQGTEAFF.